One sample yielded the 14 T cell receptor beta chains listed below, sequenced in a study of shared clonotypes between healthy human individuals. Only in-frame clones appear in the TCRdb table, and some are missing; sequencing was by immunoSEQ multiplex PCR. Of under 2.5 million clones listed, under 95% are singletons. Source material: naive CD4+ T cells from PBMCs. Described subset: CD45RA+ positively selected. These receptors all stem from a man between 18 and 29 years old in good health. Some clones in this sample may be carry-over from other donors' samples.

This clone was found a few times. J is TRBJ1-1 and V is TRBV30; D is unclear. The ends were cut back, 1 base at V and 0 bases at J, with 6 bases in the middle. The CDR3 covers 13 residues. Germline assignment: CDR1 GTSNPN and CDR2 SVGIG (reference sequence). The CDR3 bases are TGTGCCTGGAGTGCCTCAGTGAACACTGAAGCTTTCTTT. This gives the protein CAWSASVNTEAFF.

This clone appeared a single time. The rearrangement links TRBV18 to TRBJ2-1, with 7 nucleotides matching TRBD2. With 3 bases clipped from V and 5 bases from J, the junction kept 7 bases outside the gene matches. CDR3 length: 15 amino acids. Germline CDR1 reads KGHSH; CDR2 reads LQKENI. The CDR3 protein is CASSPQVLADNEQFF. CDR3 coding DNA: TGTGCCAGCTCACCCCAAGTTCTAGCGGACAATGAGCAGTTCTTC.

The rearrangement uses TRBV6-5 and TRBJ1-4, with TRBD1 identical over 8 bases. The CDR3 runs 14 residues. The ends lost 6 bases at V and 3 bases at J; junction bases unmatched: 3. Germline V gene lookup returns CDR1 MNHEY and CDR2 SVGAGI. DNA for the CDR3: TGTGCCAGCAGCGACAGGGGATCTAATGAAAAACTGTTTTTT. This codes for CASSDRGSNEKLFF.

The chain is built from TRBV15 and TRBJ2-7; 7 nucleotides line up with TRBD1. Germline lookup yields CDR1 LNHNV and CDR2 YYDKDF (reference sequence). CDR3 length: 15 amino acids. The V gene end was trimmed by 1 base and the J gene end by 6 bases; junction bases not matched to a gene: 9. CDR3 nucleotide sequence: TGTGCCACCAGCAGAGGTGGCAGGGGGTTTTCCGAGCAGTACTTC. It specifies CATSRGGRGFSEQYF.

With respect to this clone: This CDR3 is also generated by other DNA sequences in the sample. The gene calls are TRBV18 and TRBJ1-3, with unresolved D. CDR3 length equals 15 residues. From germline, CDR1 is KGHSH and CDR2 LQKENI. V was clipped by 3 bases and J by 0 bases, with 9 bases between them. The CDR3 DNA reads TGTGCCAGCTCACCGACTGGAGACTCTGGAAACACCATATATTTT. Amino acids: CASSPTGDSGNTIYF.

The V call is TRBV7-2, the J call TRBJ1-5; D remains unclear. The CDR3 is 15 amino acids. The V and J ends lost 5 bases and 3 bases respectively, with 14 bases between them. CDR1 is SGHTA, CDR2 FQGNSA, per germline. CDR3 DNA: TGTGCCAGCAGCCCTTATAGCTCCCTCAATCAGCCCCAGCATTTT. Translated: CASSPYSSLNQPQHF.

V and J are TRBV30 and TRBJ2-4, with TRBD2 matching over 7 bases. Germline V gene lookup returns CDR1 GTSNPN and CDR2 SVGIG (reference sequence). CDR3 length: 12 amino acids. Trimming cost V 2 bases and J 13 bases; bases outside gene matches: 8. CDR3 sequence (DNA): TGTGCCTGGAGTCGGGGGGAGGGCCTCCAGTACTTC. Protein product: CAWSRGEGLQYF.

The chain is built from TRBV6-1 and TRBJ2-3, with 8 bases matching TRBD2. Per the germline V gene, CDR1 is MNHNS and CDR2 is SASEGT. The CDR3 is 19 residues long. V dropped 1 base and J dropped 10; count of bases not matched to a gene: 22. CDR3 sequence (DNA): TGTGCCAGCAGTGAAGTAGGCCTCCTTCCGGGACTAGGAGGTTCCGCGCAGTATTTT. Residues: CASSEVGLLPGLGGSAQYF.

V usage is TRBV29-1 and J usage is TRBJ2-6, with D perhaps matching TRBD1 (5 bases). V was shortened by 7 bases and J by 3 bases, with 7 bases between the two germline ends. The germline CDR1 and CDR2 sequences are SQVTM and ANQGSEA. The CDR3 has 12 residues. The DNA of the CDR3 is TGCAGCGCCCAGGGTGGGGCCAACGTCCTGACTTTC. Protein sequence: CSAQGGANVLTF.

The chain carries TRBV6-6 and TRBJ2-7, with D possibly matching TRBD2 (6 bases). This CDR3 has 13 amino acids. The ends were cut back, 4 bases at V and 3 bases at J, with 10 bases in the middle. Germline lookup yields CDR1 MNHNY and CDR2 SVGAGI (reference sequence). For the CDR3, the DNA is TGTGCCAGCAGTTCCAGGGAGGACTACGAGCAGTACTTC. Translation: CASSSREDYEQYF.

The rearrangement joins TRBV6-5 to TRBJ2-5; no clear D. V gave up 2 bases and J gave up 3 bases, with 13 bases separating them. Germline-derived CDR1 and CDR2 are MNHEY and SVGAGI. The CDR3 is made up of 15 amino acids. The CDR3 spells CASSYRFQTEETQYF. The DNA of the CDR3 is TGTGCCAGCAGTTACCGTTTCCAGACCGAAGAGACCCAGTACTTC.

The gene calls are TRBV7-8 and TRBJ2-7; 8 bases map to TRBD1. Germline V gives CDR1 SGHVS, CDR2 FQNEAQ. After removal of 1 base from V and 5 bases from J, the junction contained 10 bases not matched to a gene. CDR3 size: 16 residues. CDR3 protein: CASSLVWTGHLNEQYF. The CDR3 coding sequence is TGTGCCAGCAGCTTAGTTTGGACAGGGCATCTTAACGAGCAGTACTTC.

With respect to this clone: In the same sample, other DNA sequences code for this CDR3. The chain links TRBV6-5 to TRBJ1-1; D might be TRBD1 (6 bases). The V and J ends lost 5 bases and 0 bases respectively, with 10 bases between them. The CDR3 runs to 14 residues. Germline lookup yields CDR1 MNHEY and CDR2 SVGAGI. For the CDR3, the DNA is TGTGCCAGCAGTCGGGGGCGGATGAACACTGAAGCTTTCTTT. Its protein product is CASSRGRMNTEAFF.

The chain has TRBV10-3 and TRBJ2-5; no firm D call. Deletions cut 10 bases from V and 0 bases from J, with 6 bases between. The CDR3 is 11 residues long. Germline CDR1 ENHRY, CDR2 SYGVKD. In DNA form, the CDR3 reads TGTGCCACCACCGACCAAGAGACCCAGTACTTC. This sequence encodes CATTDQETQYF.